The entry that follows covers one TCR beta chain sequence. Its antigen remains unidentified. This sample stems from a study of cytomegalovirus exposure and HLA in healthy donors. Study outcomes and limitations: A later analysis linked a missense variant in DCLRE1C to the trimming of TCR beta V and J genes. As was reported, the classifier diagnosed cytomegalovirus status with high specificity and sensitivity. Some TCR beta chains (164 of them) were listed as cytomegalovirus-associated. When the data were analyzed later, several of the most significant clusters appeared to be linked to common viral pathogens.

CDR1 and CDR2 (germline): SGDLS, YYNGEE. The CDR3 consists of 14 residues. V was cut by 1 base and J by 6 bases, with 10 bases left in between. PCR used 60 Vbeta primers and 13 Jbeta primers. Sequencing was performed with immunoSEQ multiplex PCR; in TCRdb, only in-frame clones are kept and a portion is missing. The sample spans 150,000 to 250,000 clones; the ten largest clones claim around 0.74%. This sequence originates from a boy aged 5-17 years in good health and CMV-seronegative. Material for sequencing was PBMCs. The chain is built from TRBV9 and TRBJ2-2; D may be TRBD2 (6 bases). CDR3 nucleotide sequence: TGTGCCAGCAGCGTAAGGGAGGCCGCCGGGGAGCTGTTTTTT. Its protein product is CASSVREAAGELFF.